The 29 T cell receptor beta chains below were found in one sample sequenced in a study of T cell clonality in common variable immunodeficiency. Sequencing used immunoSEQ multiplex PCR; TCRdb keeps in-frame clones, though not all of them. The sample presents about 34,000 clones, none singletons. The material sequenced was peripheral blood mononuclear cells. The source is a person aged 18 to 69 in good health.

This clone was recorded many times. The CDR3 end is not reached by the read, which stops 3 residues before it; the germline J gene fills it in. This rearrangement joins TRBV18 to TRBJ2-1; 10 nucleotides agree with TRBD2. The CDR3 is made up of 15 amino acids. J was trimmed by 8 bases and V by 3 bases; bases with no gene match: 7. Per germline, CDR1 KGHSH and CDR2 LQKENI. The chain's CDR3 is CASSPPSGRADEQFF. The CDR3 DNA, read in part, is TGTGCCAGCTCACCCCCTAGCGGGAGAGCGGATGAG.

This clone was seen repeatedly, ten times or more. The CDR3 end falls 3 residues outside the read, so it is completed with the germline J gene. J is TRBJ2-1 and V is TRBV29-1; weak D call: TRBD1 (6 bases). The CDR3 runs to 18 residues. The ends were cut back, 3 bases at V and 5 bases at J, with 26 bases in the middle. In germline, CDR1 is SQVTM, CDR2 ANQGSEA. The DNA read from the CDR3 is TGCAGCGTTGATGAGGTCGGGATACTAGAGGGGGTCGACAATGAG. This gives the protein CSVDEVGILEGVDNE. The whole CDR3 sequence is CSVDEVGILEGVDNEQFF.

This clone occurred many times. The DNA ends 3 residues before the CDR3 does, and the rest of the CDR3 is filled in from the germline J gene. The chain recombines TRBV7-9 with TRBJ2-1; no clear D. The CDR3 is 15 amino acids. Germline loops: CDR1 SEHNR, CDR2 FQNEAQ (reference sequence). Trimming took 3 bases from V and 0 from J, leaving 9 bases between them. The covered CDR3 bases are TGTGCCAGCAGCTTTGGGCGAAGCTCCTACAATGAG. Translation gives CASSFGRSSYNE. The CDR3 in its entirety is CASSFGRSSYNEQFF.

In this sample, this clone turned up many times. The CDR3 end is not reached by the read, which stops 3 residues before it; the germline J gene fills it in. The rearrangement uses TRBV20-1 and TRBJ2-1, with no clear D. Per the germline V gene, CDR1 is DFQATT and CDR2 is SNEGSKA (reference sequence). This CDR3 contains 13 residues. Between the trimmed V and J ends, which lost 2 bases and 2 bases, there was a span of 7 bases. CDR3 DNA (partial): TGCAGTGCTAGACCCGTAGCCTACAATGAG. Translation gives CSARPVAYNE. In full, the CDR3 reads CSARPVAYNEQFF.

This clone was recorded many times. The CDR3 end falls 3 residues outside the read, so it is completed with the germline J gene. This rearrangement joins TRBV12-3 or TRBV12-4 to TRBJ2-7; possibly TRBD1 or TRBD2 for D (5 bases each). CDR3 size: 15 residues. Trimming removed 5 bases at V and 2 bases at J, with 16 bases between. The DNA read from the CDR3 is TGTGCCAGCAGTACAAGGAGGCAGGGAACCTACGAG. Its translation is CASSTRRQGTYE. The CDR3 as a whole reads CASSTRRQGTYEQYF.

This clone has a count of ten or more. The read stops 3 residues short of the end of the CDR3; the missing end is completed from the germline J gene. The chain couples TRBV3-1 (or the pseudogene TRBV3-2) to TRBJ2-2; no firm D call. This CDR3 has 13 residues. Germline V lookup: CDR1 LGHDT, CDR2 YNNKEL (reference sequence). V was pared by 4 bases and J by 3 bases, with 6 bases between. CDR3 bases read: TGTGCCAGCAGCCTCTACGACACCGGGGAG. Its protein is CASSLYDTGE. The full CDR3 protein reads CASSLYDTGELFF.

This clone was found many times. The read halts 3 residues ahead of the CDR3 end, with the missing end drawn from the germline J gene. This rearrangement joins TRBV30 to TRBJ1-3; no reliable D call. V gave up 0 bases and J gave up 1 base, with 7 bases separating them. There are 14 residues in the CDR3. Germline V gene lookup returns CDR1 GTSNPN and CDR2 SVGIG (reference sequence). The covered CDR3 bases are TGTGCCTGGAGTGTAAAAGGGTCTGGAAACACC. It is translated as CAWSVKGSGNT. The entire CDR3 is CAWSVKGSGNTIYF.

This clone has ten or more counts. The sequence runs out 3 residues before the end of the CDR3; the remainder is reconstructed from the germline J gene. The rearrangement links TRBV20-1 to TRBJ1-2, with a possible D match to TRBD1 (6 bases). CDR1 is DFQATT, CDR2 SNEGSKA, per germline (reference sequence). V was cut by 0 bases and J by 7 bases, with 12 bases left in between. The CDR3 has 13 residues. The part of the CDR3 DNA that was read is TGCAGTGCTAGAGATCACGTGGGGGCTGGC. Residues: CSARDHVGAG. From start to end, the CDR3 is CSARDHVGAGYTF.

This clone occurred many times. The read comes to an end 3 residues before the CDR3 does, leaving the germline J gene to fill in the end. The chain uses TRBV5-3 and TRBJ1-5, with TRBD1 matching 8 bases. Being an ORF, TRBV5-3 has a function that is uncertain. This CDR3 is built from 19 residues. V lost 3 bases to trimming and J lost 4 bases; unmatched junction nucleotides: 18. This chain's CDR3 is CARSCQSTHRTGSNQPQHF. CDR3 bases read: TGTGCCAGAAGCTGCCAAAGCACGCATCGGACAGGGAGTAATCAGCCC.

This clone was detected ten times or more. The read finishes 3 residues shy of the CDR3 end, and the germline J gene is used to complete it. The chain recombines TRBV6-2 or TRBV6-3 with TRBJ1-2; D gene uncertain. The CDR3 extends over 14 amino acids. The germline CDR1 and CDR2 sequences are MNHEY and SVGEGT. V lost 9 bases and J lost 3, with 17 bases in between. The sequenced part of the CDR3 DNA is TGTGCCAGGCCACACAGTATCTCCGACTATGGC. It is translated as CARPHSISDYG. The whole CDR3 reads CARPHSISDYGYTF.

This clone was recorded at least ten times. The read comes to an end 3 residues before the CDR3 does, leaving the germline J gene to fill in the end. The V and J genes are TRBV29-1 and TRBJ2-2; TRBD1 might be the D (6 bases). The V end lost 6 bases, the J end lost 4 bases, and 12 bases lay between the germline ends. The CDR3 has 13 residues. Germline loops: CDR1 SQVTM, CDR2 ANQGSEA. The sequenced part of the CDR3 DNA is TGCAGCGTCGTAATAGGGGGCACCGGGGAG. This translates into CSVVIGGTGE. The entire CDR3 protein reads CSVVIGGTGELFF.

This clone was detected many times. Coverage ceases 3 residues before the CDR3 finishes, and the germline J gene fills in the end. The V gene is TRBV7-9, the J gene TRBJ1-1; no clear D gene. Per the germline V gene, CDR1 is SEHNR and CDR2 is FQNEAQ (reference sequence). The germline V and J ends were trimmed by 5 bases and 0 bases, with 7 bases remaining between them. The CDR3 runs 13 residues. The CDR3 reads CASSPYMNTEAFF. The part of the CDR3 DNA that was read is TGTGCCAGCAGCCCCTATATGAACACTGAA. Full variable domain (remainder filled in from reference TRBV7-9 and TRBJ1-1): DTGVSQNPRHKITKRGQNVTFRCDPISEHNRLYWYRQTLGQGPEFLTYFQNEAQLEKSRLLSDRFSAERPKGSFSTLEIQRTEQGDSAMYLCASSPYMNTEAFFGQGTRLTVV.

This clone showed up many times. The observed sequence ends 3 residues before the CDR3 terminus, with the missing tail filled in from the germline J gene. This chain uses TRBV20-1 with TRBJ1-1; D possibly corresponds to TRBD1 (6 bases). Germline CDR1 is DFQATT and CDR2 is SNEGSKA (reference sequence). This CDR3 has 14 amino acids. The V end was cut by 2 bases, the J end by 0 bases, with 10 bases between. The CDR3 loop is CSARLGTLNTEAFF. CDR3 bases read: TGCAGTGCTAGACTCGGGACACTGAACACTGAA.

This clone was recorded many times. With the read ending 3 residues before the CDR3 end, the germline J gene is used to fill in that end. The chain links TRBV4-2 to TRBJ2-3, with 7 nucleotides matching TRBD2. Per germline, CDR1 LGHNA and CDR2 YNFKEQ. The junction had 9 bases not matched to a gene; V was cut back by 0 bases and J by 3 bases. This CDR3 region has 17 residues. CDR3: CASSQDRAGVVTDTQYF. The sequenced CDR3 bases are TGTGCCAGCAGCCAAGACCGGGCGGGAGTTGTAACAGATACG.

This clone has ten or more counts. Read data end 3 residues before the CDR3 end; the end is taken from the germline J gene. The V and J genes are TRBV7-8 and TRBJ1-3, with D possibly matching TRBD1 (6 bases). Trimming removed 4 bases at V and 0 bases at J, with 13 bases between. Germline V CDR1 and CDR2: SGHVS, FQNEAQ. This CDR3 region has 16 residues. The chain's CDR3 is CASSSYRVPSGNTIYF. CDR3 DNA (partial): TGTGCCAGCAGCTCTTACAGGGTACCCTCTGGAAACACC.

In its sample, this clone was seen many times. Read data end 3 residues before the CDR3 end; the end is taken from the germline J gene. The V call is TRBV20-1, the J call TRBJ1-2; TRBD1 matches at 9 bases. The CDR3 is made up of 13 amino acids. With V trimmed by 3 bases and J by 4 bases, 3 bases remained unmatched. From germline, CDR1 is DFQATT and CDR2 SNEGSKA (reference sequence). The CDR3: CSARGQGGYGYTF. The CDR3 DNA, read in part, is TGCAGTGCTAGGGGACAGGGAGGCTATGGC.

This clone was seen repeatedly, ten times or more. The CDR3 is cut off 3 residues early in the read; its end comes from the germline J gene. The rearrangement joins TRBV7-6 to TRBJ2-1; no clear D. The CDR3 is 16 residues long. Trimming took 1 base from V and 0 from J, leaving 10 bases between them. Germline V CDR1 and CDR2: SGHVS, FNYEAQ. CDR3 loop: CASSLEVLSSYNEQFF. The sequenced CDR3 bases are TGTGCCAGCAGCTTAGAAGTGCTTAGCTCCTACAATGAG.

In its sample, this clone was seen many times. The read stops 3 residues short of the end of the CDR3; the missing end is completed from the germline J gene. The chain is built from TRBV13 and TRBJ2-2; D is perhaps TRBD2 (5 bases). V was clipped by 5 bases and J by 4 bases, with 14 bases between them. Germline CDR1 PRHDT, CDR2 FYEKMQ (reference sequence). The CDR3 runs to 15 residues. The CDR3 DNA, read in part, is TGTGCCAGCAGCATAAGGCATGCGGGCACCGGGGAG. This gives the protein CASSIRHAGTGE. The full CDR3 protein is CASSIRHAGTGELFF.

Ten or more counts support this clone. The read falls 3 residues short of the CDR3 end, and the missing part is taken from the germline J gene. The rearrangement joins TRBV6-1 to TRBJ1-6, with a possible D match to TRBD1 (6 bases). Germline V gene data show CDR1 as MNHNS and CDR2 as SASEGT. This CDR3 region has 14 residues. V was cut by 4 bases and J by 3 bases, with 7 bases left in between. The chain's CDR3 is CASSGTVYNSPLHF. The CDR3 bases that were read are TGTGCCAGCAGTGGGACAGTCTATAATTCACCC.

This clone was recorded many times. The read halts 3 residues ahead of the CDR3 end, with the missing end drawn from the germline J gene. V usage is TRBV7-9 and J usage is TRBJ2-3, with D perhaps TRBD1 or TRBD2 (5 bases each). Germline V gene data show CDR1 as SEHNR and CDR2 as FQNEAQ (reference sequence). V was pared by 1 base and J by 3 bases, with 11 bases between. The CDR3 has 15 residues. The sequenced part of the CDR3 DNA is TGTGCCAGCAGCTTAGGGCAGGGAGAAACAGATACG. Encoded protein: CASSLGQGETDT. The entire CDR3 protein reads CASSLGQGETDTQYF.

Comments on this clone: The CDR3 end lies 3 residues beyond the end of the read and is filled in from the germline J gene. The chain carries TRBV30 and TRBJ1-2; 9 bases fit TRBD1. CDR1 and CDR2 (germline): GTSNPN, SVGIG (reference sequence). The CDR3 covers 13 residues. The sequenced CDR3 bases are TGTGCCCGGACGGGACAGGGATACAATGAC. This translates into CARTGQGYND. The entire CDR3 sequence reads CARTGQGYNDYTF.

This clone was detected ten times or more. The read terminates 3 residues before the CDR3 end, so the remaining end is supplied by the germline J gene. The chain recombines TRBV10-3 with TRBJ2-6, with 14 bases identical to TRBD2. Germline CDR1 ENHRY, CDR2 SYGVKD. V was clipped by 8 bases and J by 1 base; unmatched bases: 1. This CDR3 is 16 amino acids long. The CDR3 DNA, read in part, is TGTGCCATCGGGACTAGCGGGAGATCTGGGGCCAACGTC. Protein: CAIGTSGRSGANV. The whole CDR3 protein is CAIGTSGRSGANVLTF.

This clone was counted at least ten times. The sequenced CDR3 bases are TGTGCCAGTAGTGACACTAGCGGGAGGGCCAACACCGGGGAG. Its translation is CASSDTSGRANTGE. The full CDR3 reads CASSDTSGRANTGELFF. The genes are TRBV19 and TRBJ2-2; 13 bases fit TRBD2. The read is 3 residues too short to cover the CDR3 end, so that end is filled in from the germline J gene. CDR1 is LNHDA and CDR2 is SQIVND in the germline V gene (reference sequence). V dropped 5 bases and J dropped 2; count of bases not matched to a gene: 5. CDR3 length: 17 amino acids.

This clone has ten or more counts. This CDR3 reads CASSPRPSASGEETQYF. Incomplete CDR3 DNA: TGTGCCAGCTCACCTCGGCCCTCGGCTAGCGGGGAGGAGACC. The V gene is TRBV18, the J gene TRBJ2-5; 9 bases map to TRBD2. The DNA ends 3 residues before the CDR3 does, and the rest of the CDR3 is filled in from the germline J gene. Trimming at V came to 3 bases and at J to 5 bases, leaving 13 bases not matched to a gene. This CDR3 has 17 residues. Per germline, CDR1 KGHSH and CDR2 LQKENI.

There are many counts of this clone. The read ends 3 residues shy of where the CDR3 ends; the end is completed using the germline J gene. The gene calls are TRBV7-3 and TRBJ2-2; 13 nucleotides match TRBD2. This CDR3 is built from 17 residues. With 0 bases clipped from V and 6 bases from J, the junction kept 4 bases outside the gene matches. Germline V gene data show CDR1 as SGHTA and CDR2 as FQGTGA. The sequenced part of the CDR3 DNA is TGTGCCAGCAGCTTAACTGGACTAGCGGGAGTGTCCGGGGAG. It translates to CASSLTGLAGVSGE. The entire CDR3 sequence reads CASSLTGLAGVSGELFF.

This clone was seen many times. The CDR3 end lies 3 residues beyond the end of the read and is filled in from the germline J gene. V and J are TRBV20-1 and TRBJ1-1, with 9 bases aligning to TRBD1. The trim removed 6 bases at V and 0 bases at J, leaving 5 bases unmatched. This CDR3 is built from 14 residues. Germline CDR1 is DFQATT and CDR2 is SNEGSKA (reference sequence). Partial CDR3 DNA: TGCAGTGCCCGACAGGGGGGGATGAACACTGAA. Encoded protein: CSARQGGMNTE. The complete CDR3 sequence is CSARQGGMNTEAFF.

This clone was picked up many times. Sequencing ends 3 residues short of the CDR3 end; the germline J gene provides the rest. This rearrangement joins TRBV6-1 to TRBJ2-7; 8 nucleotides align to TRBD2. Germline V CDR1 and CDR2: MNHNS, SASEGT. J lost 3 bases, V lost 3 bases, and 7 bases had no gene match. The CDR3 extends over 15 amino acids. CDR3 DNA (partial): TGTGCCAGCAGTGAGCTTAGCGGGGCCTACTACGAG. Protein: CASSELSGAYYE. In full, the CDR3 is CASSELSGAYYEQYF.

This clone occurred many times. The read ends 3 residues early relative to the CDR3; the germline J gene fills the gap. V and J are TRBV19 and TRBJ2-3; tentative D call: TRBD1 (6 bases). V dropped 2 bases and J dropped 2 bases, with 14 bases sitting between them. Looked up from germline, CDR1 is LNHDA and CDR2 is SQIVND (reference sequence). This CDR3 has 16 residues. The covered CDR3 bases are TGTGCCAGTAGTATAACGGACAGCGCAATCACAGATACG. Amino acid sequence: CASSITDSAITDT. The CDR3 in its entirety is CASSITDSAITDTQYF.

This clone was recorded at least ten times. At one end the junction does not follow the germline gene, possibly because of a read error. The CDR3 bases that were read are TGTGCTAGCAGCAGTACAGGGAGCTCCTACAATGAG. As protein: CASSSTGSSYNE. The CDR3 in its entirety is CASSSTGSSYNEQFF. The V call is TRBV7-7, the J call TRBJ2-1, with D possibly being TRBD1 (6 bases). Read sequence stops 3 residues before the CDR3 end, and the germline J gene provides the missing end. The CDR3 extends over 15 amino acids. Looked up from germline, CDR1 is SSHAT and CDR2 is FNYEAQ (reference sequence).